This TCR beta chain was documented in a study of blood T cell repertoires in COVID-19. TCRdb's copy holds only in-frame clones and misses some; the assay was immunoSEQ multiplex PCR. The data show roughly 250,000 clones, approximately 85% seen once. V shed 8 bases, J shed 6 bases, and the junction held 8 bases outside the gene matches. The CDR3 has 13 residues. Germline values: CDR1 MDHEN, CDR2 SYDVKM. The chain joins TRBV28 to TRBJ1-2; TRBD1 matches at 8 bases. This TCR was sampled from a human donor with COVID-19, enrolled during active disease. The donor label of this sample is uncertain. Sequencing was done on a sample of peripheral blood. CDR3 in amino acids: CASLRPGGDGYTF. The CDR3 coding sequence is TGTGCCAGCCTCCGCCCAGGGGGCGATGGCTACACCTTC.